The text below deals with one T cell receptor beta chain. The V end lost 4 bases, the J end lost 1 base, and 10 bases lay between the germline ends. The CDR3 extends over 14 amino acids. CDR1 and CDR2 from the germline V gene are ENHRY and SYGVKD. The table came from immunoSEQ multiplex PCR; TCRdb's copy has only in-frame clones and leaves some out. The sample consists of 85,000 to 120,000 clones, 70% to 80% of them appearing once. These data are taken from a study of blood T cell repertoires in COVID-19. V usage is TRBV10-3 and J usage is TRBJ1-1; D is perhaps TRBD1 (5 bases). The sequence was collected from a man older than 75 with COVID-19, enrolled during active disease. The sequenced material came from peripheral blood. CDR3 bases: TGTGCCATCAGTGCGATCAGGGCGAACACTGAAGCTTTCTTT. Translated, it gives CAISAIRANTEAFF.